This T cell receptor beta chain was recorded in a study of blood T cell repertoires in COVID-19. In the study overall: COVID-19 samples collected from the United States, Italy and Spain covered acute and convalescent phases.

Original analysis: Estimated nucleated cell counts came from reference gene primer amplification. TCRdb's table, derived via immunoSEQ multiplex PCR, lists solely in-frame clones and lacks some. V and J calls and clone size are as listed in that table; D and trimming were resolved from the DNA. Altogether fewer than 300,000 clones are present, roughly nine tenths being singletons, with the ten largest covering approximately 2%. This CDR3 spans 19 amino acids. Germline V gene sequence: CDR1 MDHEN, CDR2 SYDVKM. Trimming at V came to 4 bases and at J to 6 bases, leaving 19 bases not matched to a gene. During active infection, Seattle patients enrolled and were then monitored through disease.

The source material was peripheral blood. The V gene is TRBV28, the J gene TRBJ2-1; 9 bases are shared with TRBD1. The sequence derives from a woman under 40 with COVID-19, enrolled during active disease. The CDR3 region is CASSYLAPGQGKQANEQFF. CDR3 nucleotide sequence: TGTGCCAGCAGTTATTTAGCGCCTGGACAGGGGAAGCAGGCCAATGAGCAGTTCTTC.